This T cell receptor (beta chain) derives from a study of CD8 T cells in Susac syndrome. Germline CDR1 SQVTM, CDR2 ANQGSEA. The V and J ends lost 8 bases and 4 bases respectively, with 12 bases between them. There are 12 residues in the CDR3. Details on this clonotype: Its antigen is not known.

Study-wide results and limits: The TCR sequencing and HLA analysis in the study involved a relatively small number of individuals, as the study acknowledged. Total CD8+ and CD8+ TEMRA repertoires contained fewer than 20 and five Susac-specific public clones, respectively.

Random hexamers primed reverse transcription of about 0.45 to 1 ug RNA. Multiplex immunoSEQ PCR targeted 54 Vbeta and 13 Jbeta TCR beta segments. MiXCR, run by TCRdb on the immunoSEQ multiplex PCR reads, gives a single entry per CDR3 protein. The sample lists about 190,000 distinct CDR3 sequences, roughly 94% seen once, with less than 0.2% in the top ten. Sequencing used CD8+ T cells from PBMCs. This rearrangement joins TRBV29-1 to TRBJ1-3; unclear D gene. The receptor comes from a human donor with Susac syndrome. CDR3 nucleotides: TGCAGCCCACGTCCTGGCGGAAACACCATATATTTT. Residues: CSPRPGGNTIYF.